This TCR beta chain was identified during a study of blood T cell repertoires in COVID-19. Study context: Samples taken during acute and convalescent COVID-19 were collected in the United States, Italy and Spain.

In this sample, this clone turned up a few times. Germline V CDR1 and CDR2: MNHEY, SMNVEV (reference sequence). V dropped 5 bases and J dropped 6 bases, with 19 bases sitting between them. The CDR3 has 15 amino acids. Original processing notes: Nucleated cell counts were estimated from reference gene primer amplification. TCRdb's copy holds only in-frame clones and misses some; the assay was immunoSEQ multiplex PCR. For V, J and clone size, that table is used; D and trimming come from the DNA. The sample comprises more than 110,000 clones, under 80% of which are singletons, and roughly 13% rests with the top ten.

Sample: peripheral blood. The receptor comes from an older man with acute or convalescent COVID-19. The chain recombines TRBV27 with TRBJ1-2; weak D call: TRBD1 (6 bases). CDR3 residues: CASSLMYQGFDGYTF. The CDR3, as DNA: TGTGCCAGCAGTCTTATGTATCAGGGGTTTGATGGCTACACCTTC.